Listed below are T cell receptor beta chains from one sample, sequenced in a study of T cell responses to AZD1222 COVID-19 vaccine. Generated by immunoSEQ multiplex PCR, the TCRdb table keeps only in-frame clones and is missing some. The sample yields 150,000 to 200,000 clones, around 95% seen once. The sequencing here drew on peripheral blood, taken on day 0 of AZD1222 vaccination. Receptors originate from an adult in good health. Each CDR3 is given with its conserved first and last residue. D genes are given only for firm matches. Not all rows give a size; the values are once, few, many and, for expanded clones, a class.

d_call	j_call	clone_size	v_call	cdr3_nt	cdr3_aa
.	TRBJ1-6	.	TRBV7-9	TGTGCCAGCAGCTTAGCGACCAGGGGAGGTAATTCACCCCTCCACTTT	CASSLATRGGNSPLHF
.	TRBJ1-2	.	TRBV29-1	TGCAGCGTTGCTGACGGAGACAACTATGGCTACACCTTC	CSVADGDNYGYTF
.	TRBJ1-2	.	TRBV4-1	TGCGCCAGCAGCCAACCTCGACAGGCCCTAGGTGGCTACACCTTC	CASSQPRQALGGYTF
.	TRBJ1-5	.	TRBV7-9	TGTGCCAGCAGCTTAGAAGCGGGGTCTCGCAATCAGCCCCAGCATTTT	CASSLEAGSRNQPQHF
TRBD1	TRBJ1-2	.	TRBV5-1	TGCGCCAGCAGCTTGTGGGGACAGCAAGGAGATGGCTACACCTTC	CASSLWGQQGDGYTF
.	TRBJ1-2	.	TRBV28	TGTGCCAGCAGTTTGGGAGGGATAGGTGGCTACACCTTC	CASSLGGIGGYTF
TRBD2	TRBJ2-7	few	TRBV6-2/TRBV6-3	TGTGCCAGCAGCCCTCTAGCGGGAGGGGCCCTGAGCTCCTACGAGCAGTACTTC	CASSPLAGGALSSYEQYF
.	TRBJ1-2	.	TRBV28	TGTGCCAGCAGTAGTCGCCGGCCGCCAGAAGCCTATGGCTACACCTTC	CASSSRRPPEAYGYTF
.	TRBJ1-5	.	TRBV4-1	TGCGCCAGCAGCCAAGGGGAGTTCAGCAATCAGCCCCAGCATTTT	CASSQGEFSNQPQHF
TRBD2	TRBJ2-1	.	TRBV9	TGTGCCAGCAGCGTAGTCGATAGCGGGAGGGCCCAGCAGTTCTTC	CASSVVDSGRAQQFF
.	TRBJ2-7	.	TRBV28	TGTGCCAGCAGTCCCCCCGGCCTAGGATACGAGCAGTACTTC	CASSPPGLGYEQYF
.	TRBJ1-5	.	TRBV7-9	TGTGCCAGCAGCTCAGTAGGGGGGCTCGGAGGCAATCAGCCCCAGCATTTT	CASSSVGGLGGNQPQHF
.	TRBJ2-2	once	TRBV19	TGTGCCAGTAGAAGGACGGCGAACACCGGGGAGCTGTTTTTT	CASRRTANTGELFF
.	TRBJ1-2	.	TRBV19	TGTGCCAGTAGCTTCCACACAGGGAACTATGGCTACACCTTC	CASSFHTGNYGYTF
.	TRBJ1-5	.	TRBV5-8	TGTGCCAGCAGCTTGTCAGGGGACCAGCCCCAGCATTTT	CASSLSGDQPQHF
.	TRBJ2-7	few	TRBV9	TGTGCCAGCAGCGTAGGGGAACTACCTACGCGGCAGTACTTC	CASSVGELPTRQYF
.	TRBJ2-7	.	TRBV28	TGTGCCAGCGGCTCCGGGCAGGACTACGAGCAGTACTTC	CASGSGQDYEQYF
TRBD2	TRBJ2-7	.	TRBV9	TGTGCCAGCAGCGTGGGACTAGCGTGGGGCGAGCAGTACTTC	CASSVGLAWGEQYF
.	TRBJ2-2	.	TRBV29-1	TGCAGCGTTCTGGTAGCGAACACCGGGGAGCTGTTTTTT	CSVLVANTGELFF
.	TRBJ1-5	.	TRBV6-5	TGTGCCAGCAGTGACTCGACAGGACTTAATCAGCCCCAGCATTTT	CASSDSTGLNQPQHF
TRBD1	TRBJ1-2	once	TRBV11-2	TGTGCCAGCAGCTTAGCCCGGACAGGGAGAAGGAACTATGGCTACACCTTC	CASSLARTGRRNYGYTF
.	TRBJ1-1	.	TRBV7-3	TGTGCCAGCAGCCCTCGCCCGGGGGCGAACACTGAAGCTTTCTTT	CASSPRPGANTEAFF
.	TRBJ2-3	.	TRBV9	TGTGCCAGCAGCTTACGACTAGTTACAGATACGCAGTATTTT	CASSLRLVTDTQYF
.	TRBJ1-1	.	TRBV18	TGTGCCAGCTCACTCCCCGGGGGGGTGAACACTGAAGCTTTCTTT	CASSLPGGVNTEAFF
.	TRBJ2-2	.	TRBV3-1/TRBV3-2	TGTGCCAGCCAAGACCTCGGATGGGGGCACAGGGCCGGGGAGCTGTTTTTT	CASQDLGWGHRAGELFF
.	TRBJ1-5	.	TRBV19	TGTGCCAGTAGCCCGGGGACCAATCAGCCCCAGCATTTT	CASSPGTNQPQHF
.	TRBJ1-5	.	TRBV3-1/TRBV3-2	TGTGCCAGCAGCCCACTACCGGGACGGGACACCAATCAGCCCCAGCATTTT	CASSPLPGRDTNQPQHF
.	TRBJ2-1	.	TRBV27	TGTGCCAGCAGTTTGTTAGGTGATGAGCAGTTCTTC	CASSLLGDEQFF